This T cell receptor (beta chain) was captured in a study of blood T cell repertoires in COVID-19. Study as a whole: COVID-19 samples from acute and convalescent phases originated in the United States, Italy and Spain. The analysed material was cDNA or gDNA that came from T cells, B-cell-depleted T cells, or PBMCs.

V dropped 6 bases and J dropped 9 bases, with 12 bases sitting between them. The CDR3 has 13 residues. Germline V gives CDR1 SNHLY, CDR2 FYNNEI. Authors' data handling: Amplification with reference gene primers provided the estimates of nucleated cell counts. Profiling relied on immunoSEQ multiplex PCR, and the TCRdb table lists in-frame clones only, not all of them. For V, J and clone size, that table is used; D and trimming come from the DNA. The repertoire holds fewer than 250,000 clones, 82% seen once, with around 4.7% in the top ten. This clone was counted between two and nine times. Material: peripheral blood. The chain combines TRBV2 with TRBJ1-6, with D perhaps TRBD1 (5 bases). This TCR derives from a woman aged 70-85 years with acute or convalescent COVID-19. CDR3 DNA: TGTGCCAGCAGGGAGGGGCCCGGTTCACCCCTCCACTTT. It translates to CASREGPGSPLHF.